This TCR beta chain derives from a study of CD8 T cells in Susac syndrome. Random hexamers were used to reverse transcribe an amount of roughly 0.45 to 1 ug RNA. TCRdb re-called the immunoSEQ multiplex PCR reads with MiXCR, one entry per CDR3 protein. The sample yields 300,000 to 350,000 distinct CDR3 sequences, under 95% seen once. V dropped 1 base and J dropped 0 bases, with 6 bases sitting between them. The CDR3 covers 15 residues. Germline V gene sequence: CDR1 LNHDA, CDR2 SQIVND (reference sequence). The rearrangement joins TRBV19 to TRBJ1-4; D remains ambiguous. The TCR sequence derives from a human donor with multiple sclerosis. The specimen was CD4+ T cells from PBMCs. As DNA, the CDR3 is TGTGCCAGTAGTATAGCGTCAGCAACTAATGAAAAACTGTTTTTT. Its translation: CASSIASATNEKLFF.